What follows are 5 T cell receptor beta chains derived from one specimen sequenced in a study of T cells in localized non-small cell lung cancer. Assay used: immunoSEQ multiplex PCR; TCRdb lists only in-frame clones, some missing. This sample yields approximately 21,000 clones, of which approximately 88% are seen a single time; 25% to 30% belongs to the top ten. Sequenced here: peripheral blood mononuclear cells, sampled before any cancer treatment. These receptors originate from a male donor aged 60 or older with stage II lung adenocarcinoma.

The chain employs TRBV7-6 and TRBJ2-3, with 10 bases fitting TRBD2. Unmatched junction bases numbered 3, after V lost 4 bases and J lost 2 bases. The CDR3 length is 15 residues. CDR1 is SGHVS, CDR2 FNYEAQ, per germline. The CDR3 DNA reads as TGTGCCAGCAGCTGGACTAGCGGACCCACAGATACGCAGTATTTT. Protein product: CASSWTSGPTDTQYF.

The J gene is TRBJ1-4, the V gene TRBV18; the D gene is possibly TRBD1 (5 bases). CDR1 is KGHSH and CDR2 is LQKENI in the germline V gene. The CDR3 covers 12 residues. V was pared by 4 bases and J by 5 bases, with 5 bases between. The CDR3 loop reads CASSRGNEKLFF. CDR3 DNA sequence: TGTGCCAGCTCACGGGGGAATGAAAAACTGTTTTTT.

The genes are TRBV13 and TRBJ2-1, with D perhaps TRBD2 (5 bases). Trimming removed 8 bases at V and 6 bases at J, with 20 bases between. The germline V gene encodes CDR1 PRHDT and CDR2 FYEKMQ (reference sequence). The CDR3 loop spans 15 amino acids. In DNA form, the CDR3 reads TGTGCCAGCGATAATTCTGAGGGCTGGGCCAATGAGCAGTTCTTC. This sequence encodes CASDNSEGWANEQFF.

This chain joins TRBV29-1 and TRBJ2-2; D is ambiguous. V gave up 3 bases and J gave up 0 bases, with 5 bases separating them. Germline CDR1 SQVTM, CDR2 ANQGSEA. The length of the CDR3 is 13 residues. In DNA, the CDR3 is TGCAGCGTTGACCCAACGAACACCGGGGAGCTGTTTTTT. Residues: CSVDPTNTGELFF.

The chain couples TRBV5-3 to TRBJ2-7, with TRBD2 identical over 8 bases. TRBV5-3 is labeled an ORF, and its function is uncertain. V lost 4 bases and J lost 0; bases outside the gene matches: 9. This CDR3 contains 16 residues. CDR3 sequence: CARSLITGTSSYEQYF. Written as DNA, the CDR3 is TGTGCCAGAAGCCTAATTACCGGGACTAGCTCCTACGAGCAGTACTTC.